This section outlines one T cell receptor beta chain sequence together with its context. Its antigen is unidentified. These data come from a study of human T cells and chemical hapten exposure. Study-level background: Patients had diphenylcyclopropenone applied to the scalp weekly throughout the approximately 26-week study.

The time point is: patch test 2, 6 weeks after DPC sensitization. The treatment denotes: therapeutic diphenylcyclopropenone sensitization with weekly scalp DPC. Every donor had alopecia and was 18 to 70 years old; all were suitable for DPC. MiXCR was run by TCRdb on the RACE reads, yielding one entry per CDR3 protein. In the table there are approximately 40,000 distinct CDR3 sequences, approximately 3.4% of which are singletons. The CDR3 spans 16 residues. The V end was cut by 2 bases, the J end by 0 bases, with 14 bases between. Germline V lookup: CDR1 DFQATT, CDR2 SNEGSKA (reference sequence). Whole-study results and caveats: Significantly more large CDR3 similarity clusters were formed by expanded TCRs than by controls. The study found that DPC sensitization did not change TCRs above 1 in 1000 frequency.

The clonotype was recovered from a man aged 35 to 55 with alopecia areata. Some clones in this sample may be carry-over from other donors' samples. Specimen: whole blood, collected in connection with sensitization to the hapten diphenylcyclopropenone (DPC). The rearrangement uses TRBV20-1 and TRBJ1-5, with TRBD1 as a possible D gene (5 bases). CDR3 DNA: TGCAGTGCTAGACCTGCCGTCGGGGGTAGCAATCAGCCCCAGCATTTT. Translated: CSARPAVGGSNQPQHF.